The 7 T cell receptor beta chains in this list originate from one sample, sequenced in a study of blood T cell repertoires in COVID-19 (dated by TCRdb to 2020 to 2022). Libraries were made using the immunoSEQ multiplex PCR assay. Here the immuneACCESS table is served through TCRdb, limited to in-frame sequences with V and J called. Missing clones are a known gap in these copies; in checked studies unresolved V genes cover under half, and the rest lacks a known reason. This sample gives 250,000 or so clones in total; 84% of them show up just once. 4.2% of the sample is held by the ten biggest clonotypes. The source material was peripheral blood. The source of these receptors is a man aged 55 to 70 with acute or convalescent COVID-19.

This clone was seen a handful of times. The chain joins TRBV3-1 (or the pseudogene TRBV3-2) to TRBJ2-2, with 8 bases lining up with TRBD2. The ends lost 3 bases at V and 7 bases at J; junction bases unmatched: 10. The CDR3 has 16 residues. CDR1 LGHDT and CDR2 YNNKEL come from the germline V gene (reference sequence). CDR3 residues: CASSHLYGGAGGELFF. The CDR3 DNA sequence: TGTGCCAGCAGCCACCTTTACGGGGGGGCTGGCGGGGAGCTGTTTTTT.

This clone was observed once. The chain has TRBV18 and TRBJ2-1, with D maybe TRBD2 (5 bases). Trimming removed 2 bases from V and 5 bases from J, with 22 bases in between. CDR1 and CDR2 (germline): KGHSH, LQKENI. This CDR3 is built from 18 residues. The CDR3 loop reads CASSPGVRRIIPNNEQFF. CDR3 bases: TGTGCCAGCTCACCAGGGGTTAGGAGGATCATCCCCAACAATGAGCAGTTCTTC.

A note on this clone: The sample carries other DNA sequences with the same CDR3. The genes are TRBV5-1 and TRBJ2-1; weak D call: TRBD2 (5 bases). Trimming pared 2 bases from V and 0 bases from J, leaving 6 bases between. CDR1 and CDR2 (germline): SGHRS, YFSETQ. This CDR3 comprises 14 residues. For the CDR3, the DNA is TGCGCCAGCAGCTTAGGGAGCTCCTACAATGAGCAGTTCTTC. Protein product: CASSLGSSYNEQFF.

This chain joins TRBV29-1 and TRBJ1-4; D may be TRBD1 (5 bases). Germline values: CDR1 SQVTM, CDR2 ANQGSEA. The germline V and J ends were trimmed by 7 bases and 12 bases, with 21 bases remaining between them. The length of the CDR3 is 13 residues. CDR3 nucleotides: TGCAGCGCCAGGGCTATTATAGGCGAGCAACTGTTTTTT. Translation: CSARAIIGEQLFF.

V and J are TRBV19 and TRBJ2-7; 9 bases line up with TRBD1. This CDR3 comprises 15 residues. Germline V gene lookup returns CDR1 LNHDA and CDR2 SQIVND (reference sequence). J lost 5 bases, V lost 5 bases, and 10 bases had no gene match. The CDR3 loop reads CASSASGTGSHEQYF. The CDR3 bases are TGTGCCAGTAGTGCCTCCGGGACAGGGTCCCACGAGCAGTACTTC.

The chain combines TRBV9 with TRBJ1-4; D gene ambiguous. The CDR3 is 14 residues long. Germline CDR1 is SGDLS and CDR2 is YYNGEE. The ends were cut back, 0 bases at V and 8 bases at J, with 11 bases in the middle. Here the CDR3 DNA reads TGTGCCAGCAGCGTAGGGGCCGAGGGAGAAAAACTGTTTTTT. It specifies CASSVGAEGEKLFF.

The V gene is TRBV6-5, the J gene TRBJ1-5; D possibly corresponds to TRBD1 (6 bases). V was clipped by 5 bases and J by 0 bases, with 11 bases between them. The CDR3 runs 15 residues. CDR1 and CDR2 (germline): MNHEY, SVGAGI. The CDR3 reads CASSPDRLSNQPQHF. DNA for the CDR3: TGTGCCAGCAGTCCGGACAGACTTAGCAATCAGCCCCAGCATTTT.